The 23 T cell receptor beta chains in this list originate from one sample, sequenced in a study of post-analysis software for immune sequencing data. Study-level findings and limits: About five TRBV segments occurring more often in patients than controls included TRBV5-6, TRBV5-1 and TRBV20-1.

Libraries were made from TCR beta cDNA, and they carried unique molecular identifiers. TCRdb re-called the PCR reads with MiXCR, one entry per CDR3 protein. The sample records 650,000 to 900,000 distinct CDR3 sequences, about 43% being singletons. Their antigens remain unidentified. Specimen: blood. Receptors originate from a girl under 18 with multiple sclerosis.

The chain has TRBV6-1 and TRBJ2-3, with a weak D call TRBD1 (5 bases). Looked up from germline, CDR1 is MNHNS and CDR2 is SASEGT. The CDR3 has 17 residues. The germline V and J ends were trimmed by 1 base and 3 bases, with 17 bases remaining between them. The CDR3 region is CASSEGVALDITDTQYF. DNA of the CDR3: TGTGCCAGCAGTGAAGGGGTAGCATTGGACATAACAGATACGCAGTATTTT.

V is TRBV5-1 and J is TRBJ2-1; TRBD2 matches 8 bases. This CDR3 region has 12 residues. With 5 bases clipped from V and 11 bases from J, the junction kept 6 bases outside the gene matches. The germline gives CDR1 SGHRS, CDR2 YFSETQ. The DNA for the CDR3 is TGCGCCAGCAGGGAAATAGCGGGAAAGCAGTTCTTC. Translation: CASREIAGKQFF. Full variable domain (rest looked up from reference TRBV5-1 and TRBJ2-1): KAGVTQTPRYLIKTRGQQVTLSCSPISGHRSVSWYQQTPGQGLQFLFEYFSETQRNKGNFPGRFSGRQFSNSRSEMNVSTLELGDSALYLCASREIAGKQFFGPGTRLTVL.

In this sample, this clonotype turned up a few times. The chain joins TRBV6-5 to TRBJ2-1; TRBD2 matches at 9 bases. Trimming took 4 bases from V and 4 from J; bases not matched to a gene: 11. The germline CDR1 and CDR2 sequences are MNHEY and SVGAGI. This CDR3 is built from 17 residues. DNA for the CDR3: TGTGCCAGCAGTTCCCTGGGACTAGCCTTCAAATACAATGAGCAGTTCTTC. The encoded protein is CASSSLGLAFKYNEQFF.

The DNA of the CDR3 is TGTGCCAGCAGCGTAGCAGGAGGGGCTGAAGCTTTCTTT. This sequence encodes CASSVAGGAEAFF. The gene calls are TRBV9 and TRBJ1-1; TRBD1 might be the D (5 bases). Trimming cost V 0 bases and J 6 bases, with 9 bases left between them. Germline V gene lookup returns CDR1 SGDLS and CDR2 YYNGEE. The CDR3 length is 13 residues.

The chain has TRBV5-1 and TRBJ2-3, with D tentatively TRBD2 (6 bases). V was trimmed by 4 bases and J by 2 bases, leaving 14 bases between them. The CDR3 spans 15 residues. Germline V gene lookup returns CDR1 SGHRS and CDR2 YFSETQ. CDR3: CASSPGSGYTDTQYF. The CDR3 bases are TGCGCCAGCAGCCCCGGGAGCGGCTACACAGATACGCAGTATTTT.

This clonotype was detected only a few times. The V and J genes are TRBV20-1 and TRBJ2-5; 7 bases fit TRBD2. The J call may be incorrect, as the DNA end agrees better with TRBJ2-7. The CDR3 length is 13 residues. In germline, CDR1 is DFQATT, CDR2 SNEGSKA (reference sequence). The CDR3 nucleotides read TGCAGTGCTATCGGGACTATGGGCTACGAGCAGTACTTC. Its translation: CSAIGTMGYEQYF.

About this clonotype itself: At one boundary the junction diverges from the germline segment, which might be a read error. The chain carries TRBV7-9 and TRBJ2-3; 7 bases match TRBD2. Per germline, CDR1 SEHNR and CDR2 FQNEAQ (reference sequence). CDR3 length equals 17 residues. The CDR3 nucleotides read TGTACCAGCAGCCACCCAGTTCTAGCGGTTAGCACAGATACGCAGTATTTT. Protein: CTSSHPVLAVSTDTQYF.

The V gene is TRBV20-1, the J gene TRBJ2-7; a possible D gene is TRBD1 (6 bases). Germline V lookup: CDR1 DFQATT, CDR2 SNEGSKA (reference sequence). V was shortened by 6 bases and J by 3 bases, with 18 bases between the two germline ends. The CDR3 is 14 residues long. Here the CDR3 DNA reads TGCAGTGCCTCATCTACGGACAGAGTCTACGAGCAGTACTTC. This gives the protein CSASSTDRVYEQYF.

The CDR3 sequence is CASSLGGREEETQYF. The CDR3 region has the DNA TGTGCCAGCAGCTTAGGTGGGCGGGAAGAAGAGACCCAGTACTTC. The chain employs TRBV7-6 and TRBJ2-5, with TRBD2 as a possible D gene (6 bases). The germline CDR1 and CDR2 sequences are SGHVS and FNYEAQ. This CDR3 contains 15 residues. Deletions cut 1 base from V and 3 bases from J, with 12 bases between.

With regard to this clonotype: One end of the junction varies from germline; a read error may be responsible. The chain joins TRBV5-1 to TRBJ1-4, with TRBD1 matching 7 bases. Germline lookup yields CDR1 SGHRS and CDR2 YFSETQ. The CDR3 length is 14 residues. As DNA, the CDR3 is TGTGCCAGCAGCTCGGGACAGTCAAATGAAAAACTGTTTTTT. Its protein product is CASSSGQSNEKLFF.

The rearrangement links TRBV7-9 to TRBJ2-5, with TRBD2 matching over 16 bases. In germline, CDR1 is SEHNR, CDR2 FQNEAQ (reference sequence). J was trimmed by 1 base and V by 5 bases; bases with no gene match: 4. The CDR3 has 17 amino acids. The CDR3 is CASSRGTSGRAQETQYF. The CDR3 bases are TGTGCCAGCAGCCGTGGGACTAGCGGGAGGGCCCAAGAGACCCAGTACTTC.

The table lists this clonotype with a few counts. The chain uses TRBV7-3 and TRBJ2-3, with no clear D. Germline CDR1 is SGHTA and CDR2 is FQGTGA. This CDR3 contains 15 residues. V was shortened by 1 base and J by 0 bases, with 8 bases between the two germline ends. The CDR3 DNA reads as TGTGCCAGCAGCTTAATGGCGGCTAGCACAGATACGCAGTATTTT. This sequence encodes CASSLMAASTDTQYF.

The chain combines TRBV6-2 or TRBV6-3 with TRBJ2-5; 8 bases match TRBD2. The J call is in doubt because the DNA end fits TRBJ2-7 better. This CDR3 comprises 13 residues. From germline, CDR1 is MNHEY and CDR2 SVGEGT. CDR3 DNA sequence: TGTGCCAGCACCCAAGCGGGAGACTACGAGCAGTACTTC. It encodes CASTQAGDYEQYF.

This chain links TRBV29-1 with TRBJ1-4; 7 nucleotides match TRBD1. After removal of 5 bases from V and 8 bases from J, the junction contained 5 bases not matched to a gene. The CDR3 contains 12 residues. Per germline, CDR1 SQVTM and CDR2 ANQGSEA. The CDR3 nucleotides are TGCAGCGTTCGGACAGGAGTAGAAAAACTGTTTTTT. The encoded protein is CSVRTGVEKLFF.

V usage is TRBV7-2 and J usage is TRBJ2-3; D is perhaps TRBD2 (6 bases). V lost 5 bases to trimming and J lost 1 base, with 19 bases between them. Germline CDR1 SGHTA, CDR2 FQGNSA. The CDR3 contains 17 residues. DNA for the CDR3: TGTGCCAGCAGCCCCTGGCGAGGCGGGACGGGCACAGATACGCAGTATTTT. Residues: CASSPWRGGTGTDTQYF.

The chain recombines TRBV28 with TRBJ2-4, with D possibly being TRBD1 (5 bases). Gene TRBJ2-7 matches the end of the DNA better, so the J call may be wrong. The CDR3 loop spans 14 amino acids. From germline, CDR1 is MDHEN and CDR2 SYDVKM. The CDR3 nucleotides are TGTGCCAGCAGCCCCCCCGCAGGGTTCTACGAGCAGTACTTC. As protein: CASSPPAGFYEQYF.

This chain links TRBV5-1 with TRBJ2-3; D call uncertain. The CDR3 spans 15 residues. The V and J ends lost 0 bases and 2 bases respectively, with 10 bases between them. Looked up from germline, CDR1 is SGHRS and CDR2 is YFSETQ. The DNA for the CDR3 is TGCGCCAGCAGCTTGGAGTCGTACCACACAGATACGCAGTATTTT. Residues: CASSLESYHTDTQYF. Full variable domain (outside the CDR3, taken from reference TRBV5-1 and TRBJ2-3): KAGVTQTPRYLIKTRGQQVTLSCSPISGHRSVSWYQQTPGQGLQFLFEYFSETQRNKGNFPGRFSGRQFSNSRSEMNVSTLELGDSALYLCASSLESYHTDTQYFGPGTRLTVL.

The sample holds a few counts of this clonotype. The rearrangement uses TRBV6-6 and TRBJ2-1; no definite D call. V was clipped by 0 bases and J by 5 bases, with 14 bases between them. CDR1 is MNHNY, CDR2 SVGAGI, per germline (reference sequence). CDR3 size: 16 residues. CDR3: CASSYSLRAPNNEQFF. The CDR3 DNA follows: TGTGCCAGCAGTTACTCGCTTCGGGCTCCAAACAATGAGCAGTTCTTC.

The V call is TRBV20-1, the J call TRBJ2-7, with D possibly being TRBD1 (6 bases). With 3 bases removed from V and 2 bases from J, the gap between germline ends came to 17 bases. The CDR3 consists of 15 residues. Germline V gives CDR1 DFQATT, CDR2 SNEGSKA (reference sequence). The CDR3 sequence is CSARIWDIGTYEQYF. The CDR3 region has the DNA TGCAGTGCTAGGATCTGGGACATAGGTACCTACGAGCAGTACTTC.

The chain employs TRBV7-3 and TRBJ2-3, with 10 nucleotides matching TRBD2. V trimming: 5 bases; J trimming: 4 bases; junction bases outside the gene matches: 9. Germline loops: CDR1 SGHTA, CDR2 FQGTGA. The length of the CDR3 is 16 residues. The CDR3 here is CASSPVSSGSADTQYF. The CDR3, as DNA: TGTGCCAGCAGCCCCGTGTCTAGCGGGAGTGCAGATACGCAGTATTTT.

The rearrangement links TRBV7-2 to TRBJ2-3, with D unclear. There are 15 residues in the CDR3. V lost 5 bases and J lost 4, with 16 bases in between. Looked up from germline, CDR1 is SGHTA and CDR2 is FQGNSA. The DNA for the CDR3 is TGTGCCAGCAGCCCCCTAGGCAGTCCCGCAGATACGCAGTATTTT. It is translated as CASSPLGSPADTQYF.

The chain recombines TRBV12-3 or TRBV12-4 with TRBJ2-5, with a weak D call TRBD1 (6 bases). CDR3 length equals 14 residues. The V gene lost 6 bases and the J gene lost 1 base, with 12 bases spanning the gap. The CDR3 DNA is TGTGCCAGCAGCATACAGGGTCTCCAAGAGACCCAGTACTTC. Protein sequence: CASSIQGLQETQYF.

This clonotype has more than one count but fewer than ten. The chain employs TRBV7-2 and TRBJ2-1, with TRBD2 identical over 11 bases. Germline-derived CDR1 and CDR2 are SGHTA and FQGNSA. The V segment lost 3 bases and the J segment 7 bases; nucleotides outside the gene matches: 8. The CDR3 covers 16 residues. Here the CDR3 reads CASSLSSGRAWNEQFF. The CDR3 coding sequence is TGTGCCAGCAGCTTGAGTAGCGGGAGGGCCTGGAATGAGCAGTTCTTC.